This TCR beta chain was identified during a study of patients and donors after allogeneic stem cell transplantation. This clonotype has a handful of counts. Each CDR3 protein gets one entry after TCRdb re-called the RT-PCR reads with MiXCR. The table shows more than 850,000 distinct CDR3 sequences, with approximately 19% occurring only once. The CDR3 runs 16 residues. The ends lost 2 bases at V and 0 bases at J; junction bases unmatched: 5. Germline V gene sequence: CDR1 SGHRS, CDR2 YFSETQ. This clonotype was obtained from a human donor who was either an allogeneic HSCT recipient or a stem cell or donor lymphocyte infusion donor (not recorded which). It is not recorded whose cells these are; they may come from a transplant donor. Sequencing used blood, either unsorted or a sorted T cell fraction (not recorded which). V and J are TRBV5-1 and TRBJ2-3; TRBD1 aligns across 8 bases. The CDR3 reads CASSFGQGKSTDTQYF. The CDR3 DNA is TGCGCCAGCAGCTTCGGACAGGGAAAAAGCACAGATACGCAGTATTTT.